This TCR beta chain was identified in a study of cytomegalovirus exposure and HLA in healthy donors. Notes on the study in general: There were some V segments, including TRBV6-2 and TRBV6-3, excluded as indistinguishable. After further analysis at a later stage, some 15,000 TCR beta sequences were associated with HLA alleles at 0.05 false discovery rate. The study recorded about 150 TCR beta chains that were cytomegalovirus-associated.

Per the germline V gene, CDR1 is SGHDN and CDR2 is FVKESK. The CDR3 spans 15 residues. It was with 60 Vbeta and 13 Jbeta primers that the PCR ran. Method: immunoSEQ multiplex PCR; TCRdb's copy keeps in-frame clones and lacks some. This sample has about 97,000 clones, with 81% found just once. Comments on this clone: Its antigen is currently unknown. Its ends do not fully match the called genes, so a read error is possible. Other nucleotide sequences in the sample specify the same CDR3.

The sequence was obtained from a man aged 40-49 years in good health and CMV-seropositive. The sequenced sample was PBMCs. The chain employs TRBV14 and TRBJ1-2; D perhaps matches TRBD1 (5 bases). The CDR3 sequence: CASSQGRTGGYGYTF. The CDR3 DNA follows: TGCGCCAGCAGCCAAGGACGAACAGGCGGATATGGCTACACCTTC. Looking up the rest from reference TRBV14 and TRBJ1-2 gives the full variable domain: EAGVTQFPSHSVIEKGQTVTLRCDPISGHDNLYWYRRVMGKEIKFLLHFVKESKQDESGMPNNRFLAERTGGTYSTLKVQPAELEDSGVYFCASSQGRTGGYGYTFGSGTRLTVV.